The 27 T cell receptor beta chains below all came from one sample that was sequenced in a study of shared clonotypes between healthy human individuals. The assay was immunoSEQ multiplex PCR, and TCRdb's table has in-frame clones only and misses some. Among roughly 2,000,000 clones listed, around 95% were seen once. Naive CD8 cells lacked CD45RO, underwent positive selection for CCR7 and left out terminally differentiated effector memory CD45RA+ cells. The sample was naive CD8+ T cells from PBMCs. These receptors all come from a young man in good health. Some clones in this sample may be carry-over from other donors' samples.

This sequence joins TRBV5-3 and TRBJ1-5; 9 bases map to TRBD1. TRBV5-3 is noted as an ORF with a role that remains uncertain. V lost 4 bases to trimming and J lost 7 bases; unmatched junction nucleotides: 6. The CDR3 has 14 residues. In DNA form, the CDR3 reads TGTGCCAGAAGCGAAGACAGGGGGGAACAGCCCCAGCATTTT. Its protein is CARSEDRGEQPQHF.

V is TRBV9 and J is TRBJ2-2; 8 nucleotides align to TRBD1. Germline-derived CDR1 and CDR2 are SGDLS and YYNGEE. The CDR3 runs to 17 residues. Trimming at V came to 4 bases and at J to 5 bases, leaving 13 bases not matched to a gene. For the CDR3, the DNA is TGTGCCAGCAGCCCCCGTCCGAGGGGACAGGAGACCGGGGAGCTGTTTTTT. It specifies CASSPRPRGQETGELFF.

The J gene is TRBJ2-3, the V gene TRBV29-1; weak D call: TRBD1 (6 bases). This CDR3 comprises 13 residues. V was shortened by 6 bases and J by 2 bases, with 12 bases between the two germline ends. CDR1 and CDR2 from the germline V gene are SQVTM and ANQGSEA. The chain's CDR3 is CSVQQGNTDTQYF. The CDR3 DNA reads TGCAGCGTGCAACAGGGTAACACAGATACGCAGTATTTT.

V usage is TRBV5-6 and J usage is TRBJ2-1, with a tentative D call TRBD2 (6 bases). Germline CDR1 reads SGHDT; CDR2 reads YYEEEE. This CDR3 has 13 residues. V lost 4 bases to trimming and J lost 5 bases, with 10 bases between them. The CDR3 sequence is CASSAGPNNEQFF. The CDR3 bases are TGTGCCAGCAGCGCGGGACCTAACAATGAGCAGTTCTTC.

The CDR3 DNA reads TGTGCCAGCAGCTTGGGTCCGGGGGCTAGCGGGCGGGAGCAGTACTTC. Amino acid sequence: CASSLGPGASGREQYF. V is TRBV5-6 and J is TRBJ2-7, with 8 bases that match TRBD2. The germline V gene encodes CDR1 SGHDT and CDR2 YYEEEE. V gave up 0 bases and J gave up 7 bases; unmatched junction bases: 12. The CDR3 is 16 amino acids.

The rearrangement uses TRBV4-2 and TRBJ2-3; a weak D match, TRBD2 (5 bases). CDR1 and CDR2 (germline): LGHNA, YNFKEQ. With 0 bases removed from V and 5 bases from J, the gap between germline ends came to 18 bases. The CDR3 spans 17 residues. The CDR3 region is CASSQELNGGRGDTQYF. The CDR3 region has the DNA TGTGCCAGCAGCCAAGAGTTAAACGGAGGCCGGGGAGATACGCAGTATTTT.

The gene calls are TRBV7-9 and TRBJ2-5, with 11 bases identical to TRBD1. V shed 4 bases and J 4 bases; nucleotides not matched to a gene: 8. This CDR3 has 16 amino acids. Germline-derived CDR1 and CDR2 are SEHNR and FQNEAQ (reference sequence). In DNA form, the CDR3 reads TGTGCCAGCAGCTCGCATTTCGGGACAGGGGGAGAGACCCAGTACTTC. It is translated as CASSSHFGTGGETQYF.

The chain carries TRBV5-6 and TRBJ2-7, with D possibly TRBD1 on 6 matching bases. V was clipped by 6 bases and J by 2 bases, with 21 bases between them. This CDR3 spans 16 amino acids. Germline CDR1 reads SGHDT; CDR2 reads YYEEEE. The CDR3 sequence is CASTMDSEHFTYEQYF. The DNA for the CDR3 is TGTGCCAGCACCATGGACAGCGAGCATTTTACCTACGAGCAGTACTTC. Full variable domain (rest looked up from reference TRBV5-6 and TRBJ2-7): DAGVTQSPTHLIKTRGQQVTLRCSPKSGHDTVSWYQQALGQGPQFIFQYYEEEERQRGNFPDRFSGHQFPNYSSELNVNALLLGDSALYLCASTMDSEHFTYEQYFGPGTRLTVT.

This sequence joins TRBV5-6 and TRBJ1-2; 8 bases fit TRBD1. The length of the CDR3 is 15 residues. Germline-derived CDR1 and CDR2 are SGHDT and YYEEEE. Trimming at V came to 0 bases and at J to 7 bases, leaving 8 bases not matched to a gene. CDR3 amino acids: CASSLAEDRVRGYTF. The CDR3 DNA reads TGTGCCAGCAGCTTGGCCGAGGACAGGGTTCGTGGCTACACCTTC. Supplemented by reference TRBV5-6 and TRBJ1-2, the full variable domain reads DAGVTQSPTHLIKTRGQQVTLRCSPKSGHDTVSWYQQALGQGPQFIFQYYEEEERQRGNFPDRFSGHQFPNYSSELNVNALLLGDSALYLCASSLAEDRVRGYTFGSGTRLTVV.

CDR3 loop: CASSLKPSSYEQYF. CDR3 DNA: TGTGCCAGCAGCCTAAAACCCTCCTCCTACGAGCAGTACTTC. This chain joins TRBV7-8 and TRBJ2-7; D gene unclear. The CDR3 spans 14 residues. The germline V gene encodes CDR1 SGHVS and CDR2 FQNEAQ. V shed 5 bases and J shed 0 bases, with 11 bases lying between them.

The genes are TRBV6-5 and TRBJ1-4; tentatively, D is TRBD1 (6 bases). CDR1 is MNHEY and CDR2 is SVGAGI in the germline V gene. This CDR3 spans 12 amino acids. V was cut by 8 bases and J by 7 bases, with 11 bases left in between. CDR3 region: CASSDRSEKLFF. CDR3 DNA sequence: TGTGCCAGCTCAGACAGGAGTGAAAAACTGTTTTTT.

This CDR3 reads CAISDRTSGSSYEQYF. In DNA, the CDR3 is TGTGCCATCAGTGATCGGACTAGCGGGAGCTCCTACGAGCAGTACTTC. The chain is built from TRBV10-3 and TRBJ2-7; the match to TRBD2 covers 13 bases. The CDR3 has 16 amino acids. With 3 bases clipped from V and 0 bases from J, the junction kept 2 bases outside the gene matches. CDR1 is ENHRY and CDR2 is SYGVKD in the germline V gene.

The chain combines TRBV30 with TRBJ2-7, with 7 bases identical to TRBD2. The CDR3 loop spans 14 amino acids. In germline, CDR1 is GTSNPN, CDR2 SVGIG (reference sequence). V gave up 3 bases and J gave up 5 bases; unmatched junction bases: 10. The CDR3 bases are TGTGCCTGGAGGTTAGGCGGGAGCTCGCACGAGCAGTACTTC. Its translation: CAWRLGGSSHEQYF.

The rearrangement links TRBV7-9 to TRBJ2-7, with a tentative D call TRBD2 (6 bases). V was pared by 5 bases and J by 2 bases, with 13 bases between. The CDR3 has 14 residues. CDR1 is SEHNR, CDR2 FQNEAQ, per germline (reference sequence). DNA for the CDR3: TGTGCCAGCAGCACTCGACTAGTTCCCTACGAGCAGTACTTC. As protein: CASSTRLVPYEQYF.

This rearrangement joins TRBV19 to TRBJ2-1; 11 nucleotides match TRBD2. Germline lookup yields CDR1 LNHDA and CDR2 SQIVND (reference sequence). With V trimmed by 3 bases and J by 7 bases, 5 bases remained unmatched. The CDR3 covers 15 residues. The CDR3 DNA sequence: TGTGCCAGTAGTATGATAGCGGGAGGGCCTAATGAGCAGTTCTTC. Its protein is CASSMIAGGPNEQFF.

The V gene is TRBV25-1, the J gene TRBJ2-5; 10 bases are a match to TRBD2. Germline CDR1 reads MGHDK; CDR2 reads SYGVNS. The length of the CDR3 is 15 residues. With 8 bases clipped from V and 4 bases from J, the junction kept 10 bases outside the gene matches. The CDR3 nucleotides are TGTGCCAGCCAGTCAGCGGGAGGGCCAGTAGAGACCCAGTACTTC. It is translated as CASQSAGGPVETQYF.

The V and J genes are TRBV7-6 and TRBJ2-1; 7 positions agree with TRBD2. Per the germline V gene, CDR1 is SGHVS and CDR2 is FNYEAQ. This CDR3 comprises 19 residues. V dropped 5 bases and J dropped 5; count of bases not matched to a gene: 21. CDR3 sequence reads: CASSPLSPGRLRLHNEQFF. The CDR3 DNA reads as TGTGCCAGCAGCCCCTTATCCCCCGGGAGGTTGCGGTTACACAATGAGCAGTTCTTC. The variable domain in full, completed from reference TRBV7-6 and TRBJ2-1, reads GAGVSQSPRYKVTKRGQDVALRCDPISGHVSLYWYRQALGQGPEFLTYFNYEAQQDKSGLPNDRFSAERPEGSISTLTIQRTEQRDSAMYRCASSPLSPGRLRLHNEQFFGPGTRLTVL.

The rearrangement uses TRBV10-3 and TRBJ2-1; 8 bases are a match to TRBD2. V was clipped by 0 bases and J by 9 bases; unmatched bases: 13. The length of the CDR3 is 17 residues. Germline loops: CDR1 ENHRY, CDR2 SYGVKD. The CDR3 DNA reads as TGTGCCATCAGTGAGTCGGTCTCAACCAGCGGGAGTGCTGAGCAGTTCTTC. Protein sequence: CAISESVSTSGSAEQFF.

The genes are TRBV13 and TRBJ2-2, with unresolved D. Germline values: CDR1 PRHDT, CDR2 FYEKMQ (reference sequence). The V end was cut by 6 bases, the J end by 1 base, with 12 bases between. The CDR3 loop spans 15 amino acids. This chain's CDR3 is CASSLILRNTGELFF. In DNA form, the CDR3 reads TGTGCCAGCAGTCTCATCCTCAGGAACACCGGGGAGCTGTTTTTT. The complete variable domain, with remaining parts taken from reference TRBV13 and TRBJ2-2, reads AAGVIQSPRHLIKEKRETATLKCYPIPRHDTVYWYQQGPGQDPQFLISFYEKMQSDKGSIPDRFSAQQFSDYHSELNMSSLELGDSALYFCASSLILRNTGELFFGEGSRLTVL.

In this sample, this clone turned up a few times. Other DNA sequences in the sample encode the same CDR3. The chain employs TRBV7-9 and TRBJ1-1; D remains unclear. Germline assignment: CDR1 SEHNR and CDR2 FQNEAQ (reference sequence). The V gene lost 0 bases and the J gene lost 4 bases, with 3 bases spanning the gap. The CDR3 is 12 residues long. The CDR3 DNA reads TGTGCCAGCAGCTTAGCGTCCACTGAAGCTTTCTTT. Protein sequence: CASSLASTEAFF.

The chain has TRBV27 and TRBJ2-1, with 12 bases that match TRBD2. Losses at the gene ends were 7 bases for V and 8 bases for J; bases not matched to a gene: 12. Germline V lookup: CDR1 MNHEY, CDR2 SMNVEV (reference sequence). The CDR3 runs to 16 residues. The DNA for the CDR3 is TGTGCCAGCACTCCCCCCCGGACTAGCGGGAACGATGAGCAGTTCTTC. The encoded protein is CASTPPRTSGNDEQFF.

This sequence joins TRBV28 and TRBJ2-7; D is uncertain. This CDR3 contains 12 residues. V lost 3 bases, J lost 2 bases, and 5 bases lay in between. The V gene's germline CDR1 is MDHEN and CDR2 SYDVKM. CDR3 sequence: CASSFAAYEQYF. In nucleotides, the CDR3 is TGTGCCAGCAGTTTTGCCGCCTACGAGCAGTACTTC.

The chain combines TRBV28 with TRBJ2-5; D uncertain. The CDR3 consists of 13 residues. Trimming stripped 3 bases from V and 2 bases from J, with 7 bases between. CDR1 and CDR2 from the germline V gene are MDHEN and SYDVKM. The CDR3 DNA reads TGTGCCAGCAGTTTGGGGATTCAAGAGACCCAGTACTTC. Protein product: CASSLGIQETQYF. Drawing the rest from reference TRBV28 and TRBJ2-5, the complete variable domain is DVKVTQSSRYLVKRTGEKVFLECVQDMDHENMFWYRQDPGLGLRLIYFSYDVKMKEKGDIPEGYSVSREKKERFSLILESASTNQTSMYLCASSLGIQETQYFGPGTRLLVL.

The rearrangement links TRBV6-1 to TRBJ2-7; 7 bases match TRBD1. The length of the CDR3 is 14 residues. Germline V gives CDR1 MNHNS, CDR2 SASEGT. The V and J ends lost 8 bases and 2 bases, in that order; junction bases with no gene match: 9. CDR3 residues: CASGHRGTAYEQYF. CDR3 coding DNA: TGTGCCAGCGGACATAGAGGGACAGCCTACGAGCAGTACTTC.

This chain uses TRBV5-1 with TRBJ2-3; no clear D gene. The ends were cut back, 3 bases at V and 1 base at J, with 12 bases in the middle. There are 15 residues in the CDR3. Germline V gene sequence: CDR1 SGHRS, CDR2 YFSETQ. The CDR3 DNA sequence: TGCGCCAGCAGCTCGGAAGGTCCCGGCACAGATACGCAGTATTTT. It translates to CASSSEGPGTDTQYF.

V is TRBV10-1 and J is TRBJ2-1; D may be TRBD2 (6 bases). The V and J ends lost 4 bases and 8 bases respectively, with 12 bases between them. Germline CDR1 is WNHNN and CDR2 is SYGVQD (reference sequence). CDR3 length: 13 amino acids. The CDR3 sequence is CASSGGVRYEQFF. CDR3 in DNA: TGCGCCAGCAGTGGCGGGGTGAGGTATGAGCAGTTCTTC.

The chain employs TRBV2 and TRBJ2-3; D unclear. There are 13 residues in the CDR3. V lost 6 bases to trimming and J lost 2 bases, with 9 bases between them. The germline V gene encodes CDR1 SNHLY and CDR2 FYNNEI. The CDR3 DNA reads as TGTGCCAGCAGATACATTATCACAGATACGCAGTATTTT. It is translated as CASRYIITDTQYF.